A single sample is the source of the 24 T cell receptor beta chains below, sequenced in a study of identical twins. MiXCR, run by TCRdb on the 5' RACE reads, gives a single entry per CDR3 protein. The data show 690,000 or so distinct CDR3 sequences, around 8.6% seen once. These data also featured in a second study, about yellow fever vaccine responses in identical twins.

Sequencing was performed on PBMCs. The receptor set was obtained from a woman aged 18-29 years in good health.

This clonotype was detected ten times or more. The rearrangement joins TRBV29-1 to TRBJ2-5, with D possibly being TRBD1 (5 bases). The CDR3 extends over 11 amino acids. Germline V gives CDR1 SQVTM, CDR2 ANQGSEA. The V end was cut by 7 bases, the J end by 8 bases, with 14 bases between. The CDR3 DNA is TGCAGCGCGGACACCCGACCTACCCAGTACTTC. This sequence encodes CSADTRPTQYF.

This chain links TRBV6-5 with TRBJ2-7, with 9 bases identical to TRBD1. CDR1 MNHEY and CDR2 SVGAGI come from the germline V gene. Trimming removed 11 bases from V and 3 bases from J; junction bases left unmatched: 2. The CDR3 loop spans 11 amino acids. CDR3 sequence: CAGGQGYEQYF. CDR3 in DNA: TGTGCCGGGGGACAGGGCTACGAGCAGTACTTC.

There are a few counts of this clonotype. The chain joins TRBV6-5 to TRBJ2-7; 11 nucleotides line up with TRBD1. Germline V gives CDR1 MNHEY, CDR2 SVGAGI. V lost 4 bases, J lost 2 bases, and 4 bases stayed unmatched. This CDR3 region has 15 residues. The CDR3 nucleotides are TGTGCCAGCAGTTTGGGACAGGGGGAGACCTACGAGCAGTACTTC. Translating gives CASSLGQGETYEQYF.

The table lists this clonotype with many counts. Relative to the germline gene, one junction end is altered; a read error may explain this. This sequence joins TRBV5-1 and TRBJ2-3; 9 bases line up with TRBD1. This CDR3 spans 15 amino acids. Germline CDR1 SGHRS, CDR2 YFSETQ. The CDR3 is CASSPGQGSTDTQYF. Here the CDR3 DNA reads TGTGCCAGCAGTCCCGGACAGGGGAGCACAGATACGCAGTATTTT.

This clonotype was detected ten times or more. CDR3 sequence: CASTYDGGAQETQYF. The CDR3 nucleotides are TGCGCCAGTACCTATGATGGGGGGGCCCAAGAGACCCAGTACTTC. The chain recombines TRBV5-1 with TRBJ2-5, with a possible D match to TRBD2 (7 bases). CDR3 length equals 15 residues. Germline V gives CDR1 SGHRS, CDR2 YFSETQ. V shed 8 bases and J shed 1 base, with 18 bases lying between them.

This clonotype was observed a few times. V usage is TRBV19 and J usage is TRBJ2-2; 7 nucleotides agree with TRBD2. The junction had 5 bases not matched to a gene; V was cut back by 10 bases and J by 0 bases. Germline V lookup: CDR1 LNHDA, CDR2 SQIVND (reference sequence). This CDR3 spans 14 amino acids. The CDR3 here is CATSAGANTGELFF. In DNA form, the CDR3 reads TGTGCCACATCTGCGGGGGCGAACACCGGGGAGCTGTTTTTT.

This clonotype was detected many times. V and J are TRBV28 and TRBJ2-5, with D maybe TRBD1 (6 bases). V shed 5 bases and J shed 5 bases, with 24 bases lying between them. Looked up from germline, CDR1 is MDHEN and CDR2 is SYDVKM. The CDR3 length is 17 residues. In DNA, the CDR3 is TGTGCCAGCAGTAATCACATCACGGACAGAGGGCCTGAGACCCAGTACTTC. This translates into CASSNHITDRGPETQYF. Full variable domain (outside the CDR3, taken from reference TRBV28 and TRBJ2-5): DVKVTQSSRYLVKRTGEKVFLECVQDMDHENMFWYRQDPGLGLRLIYFSYDVKMKEKGDIPEGYSVSREKKERFSLILESASTNQTSMYLCASSNHITDRGPETQYFGPGTRLLVL.

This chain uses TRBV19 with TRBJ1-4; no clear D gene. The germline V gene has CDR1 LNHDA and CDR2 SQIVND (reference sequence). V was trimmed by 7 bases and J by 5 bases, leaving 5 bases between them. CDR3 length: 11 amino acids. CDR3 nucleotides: TGTGCCAGTACAGGAAATGAAAAACTGTTTTTT. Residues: CASTGNEKLFF.

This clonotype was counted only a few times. Here the CDR3 reads CSAKNPGQGPYEQYF. The CDR3 DNA reads as TGCAGTGCTAAAAATCCGGGACAGGGTCCCTACGAGCAGTACTTC. This sequence joins TRBV20-1 and TRBJ2-7; 9 positions match TRBD1. The CDR3 is 15 residues long. Germline trimming cut 4 bases from V and 2 bases from J; bases unmatched to any gene: 9. CDR1 is DFQATT, CDR2 SNEGSKA, per germline (reference sequence).

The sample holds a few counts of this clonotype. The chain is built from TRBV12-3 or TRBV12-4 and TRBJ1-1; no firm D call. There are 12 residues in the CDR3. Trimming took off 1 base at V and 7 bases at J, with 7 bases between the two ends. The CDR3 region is CASSLGPGEAFF. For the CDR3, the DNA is TGTGCCAGCAGTTTAGGGCCGGGTGAAGCTTTCTTT.

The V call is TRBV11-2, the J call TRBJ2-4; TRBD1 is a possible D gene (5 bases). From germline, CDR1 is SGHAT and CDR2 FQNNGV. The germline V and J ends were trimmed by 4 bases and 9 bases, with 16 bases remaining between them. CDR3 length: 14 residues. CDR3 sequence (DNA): TGTGCCAGCAGCTCCCTACATCAGGGAACCATTCAGTACTTC. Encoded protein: CASSSLHQGTIQYF.

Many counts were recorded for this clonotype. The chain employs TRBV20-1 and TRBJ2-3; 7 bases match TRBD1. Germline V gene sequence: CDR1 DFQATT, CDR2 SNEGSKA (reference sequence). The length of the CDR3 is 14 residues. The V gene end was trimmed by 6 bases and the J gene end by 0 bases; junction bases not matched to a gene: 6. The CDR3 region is CSAPGTASTDTQYF. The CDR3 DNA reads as TGCAGTGCGCCCGGGACAGCAAGCACAGATACGCAGTATTTT.

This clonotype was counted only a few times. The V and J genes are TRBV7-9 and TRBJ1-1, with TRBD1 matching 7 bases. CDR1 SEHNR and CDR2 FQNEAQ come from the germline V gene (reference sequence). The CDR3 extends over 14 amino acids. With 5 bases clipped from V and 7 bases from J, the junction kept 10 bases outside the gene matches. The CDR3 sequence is CASSLGTVGNEAFF. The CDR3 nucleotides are TGTGCCAGCAGCCTTGGGACAGTCGGGAATGAAGCTTTCTTT. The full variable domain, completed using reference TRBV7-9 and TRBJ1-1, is DTGVSQNPRHKITKRGQNVTFRCDPISEHNRLYWYRQTLGQGPEFLTYFQNEAQLEKSRLLSDRFSAERPKGSFSTLEIQRTEQGDSAMYLCASSLGTVGNEAFFGQGTRLTVV.

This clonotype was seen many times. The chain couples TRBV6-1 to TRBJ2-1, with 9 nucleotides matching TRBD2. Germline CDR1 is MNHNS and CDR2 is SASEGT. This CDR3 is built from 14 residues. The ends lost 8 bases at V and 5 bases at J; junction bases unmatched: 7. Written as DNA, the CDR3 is TGTGCCAGCTCGGAGGCGGGGGGGGACAATGAGCAGTTCTTC. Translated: CASSEAGGDNEQFF.

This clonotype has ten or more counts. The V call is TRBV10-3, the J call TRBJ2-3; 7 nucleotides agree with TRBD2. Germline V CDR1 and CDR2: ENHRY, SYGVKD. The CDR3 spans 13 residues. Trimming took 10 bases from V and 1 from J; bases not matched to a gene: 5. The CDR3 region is CATSAGGTDTQYF. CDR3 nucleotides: TGTGCCACTAGTGCGGGGGGCACAGATACGCAGTATTTT.

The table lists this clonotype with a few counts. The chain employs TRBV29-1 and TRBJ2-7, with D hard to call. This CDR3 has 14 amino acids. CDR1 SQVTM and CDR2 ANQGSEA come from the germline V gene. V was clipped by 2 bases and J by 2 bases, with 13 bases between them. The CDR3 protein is CSVESADGTYEQYF. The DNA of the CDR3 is TGCAGCGTTGAATCGGCGGACGGCACCTACGAGCAGTACTTC.

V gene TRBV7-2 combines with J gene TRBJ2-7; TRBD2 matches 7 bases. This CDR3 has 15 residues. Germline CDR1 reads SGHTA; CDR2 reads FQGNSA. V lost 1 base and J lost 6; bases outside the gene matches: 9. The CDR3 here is CASSLDRTRFGEQYF. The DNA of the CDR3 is TGTGCCAGCAGCTTAGACCGGACTAGGTTCGGCGAGCAGTACTTC.

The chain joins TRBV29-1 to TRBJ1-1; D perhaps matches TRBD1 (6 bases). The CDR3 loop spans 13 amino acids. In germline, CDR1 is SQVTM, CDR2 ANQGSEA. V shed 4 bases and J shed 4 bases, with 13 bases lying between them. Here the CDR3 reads CSVGKGGGTEAFF. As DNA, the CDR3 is TGCAGCGTTGGAAAGGGGGGGGGCACTGAAGCTTTCTTT.

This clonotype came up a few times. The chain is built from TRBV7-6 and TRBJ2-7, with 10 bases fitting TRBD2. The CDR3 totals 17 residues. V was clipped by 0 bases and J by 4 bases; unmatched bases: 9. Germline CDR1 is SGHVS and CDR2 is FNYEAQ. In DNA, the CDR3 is TGTGCCAGCAGCTTAGCAATACCTAGCGGGAGTGGTTACGAGCAGTACTTC. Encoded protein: CASSLAIPSGSGYEQYF.

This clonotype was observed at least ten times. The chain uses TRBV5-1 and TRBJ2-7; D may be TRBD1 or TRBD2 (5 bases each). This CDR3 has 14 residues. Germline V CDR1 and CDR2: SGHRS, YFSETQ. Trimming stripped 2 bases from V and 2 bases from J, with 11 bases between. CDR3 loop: CASSFERGAYEQYF. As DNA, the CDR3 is TGCGCCAGCAGCTTTGAGAGGGGCGCCTACGAGCAGTACTTC.

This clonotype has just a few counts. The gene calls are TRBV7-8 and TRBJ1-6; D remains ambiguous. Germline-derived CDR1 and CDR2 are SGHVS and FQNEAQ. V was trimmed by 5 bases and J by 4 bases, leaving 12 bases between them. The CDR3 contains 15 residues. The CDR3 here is CASSPTFSYNSPLHF. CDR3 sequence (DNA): TGTGCCAGCAGCCCGACATTCTCATATAATTCACCCCTCCACTTT.

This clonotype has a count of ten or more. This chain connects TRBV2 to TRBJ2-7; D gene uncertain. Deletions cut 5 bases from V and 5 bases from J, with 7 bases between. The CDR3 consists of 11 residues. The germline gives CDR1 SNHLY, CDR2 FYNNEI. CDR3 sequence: CASSPVDEQYF. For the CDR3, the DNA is TGTGCCAGCAGTCCCGTGGACGAGCAGTACTTC.

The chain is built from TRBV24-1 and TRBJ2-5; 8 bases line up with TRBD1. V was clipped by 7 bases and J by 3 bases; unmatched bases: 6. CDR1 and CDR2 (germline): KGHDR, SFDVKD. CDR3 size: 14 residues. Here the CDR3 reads CATRDRASEETQYF. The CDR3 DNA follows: TGTGCCACCAGGGACAGGGCGTCTGAAGAGACCCAGTACTTC.

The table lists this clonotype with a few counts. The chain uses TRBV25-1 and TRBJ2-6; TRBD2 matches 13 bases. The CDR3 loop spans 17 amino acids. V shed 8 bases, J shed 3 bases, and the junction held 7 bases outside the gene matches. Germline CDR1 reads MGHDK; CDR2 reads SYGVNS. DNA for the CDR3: TGTGCCAGCGGCGGACTAGCGGGAGTGCTTGGGGCCAACGTCCTGACTTTC. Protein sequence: CASGGLAGVLGANVLTF.